The sequence of this T cell receptor beta chain was determined in a study of blood T cell repertoires in COVID-19. Methods used by the authors: Estimation of nucleated cell counts relied on the amplification of reference gene primers. TCRdb's copy holds only in-frame clones and misses some; the assay was immunoSEQ multiplex PCR. The DNA gave D and trimming, while V, J and clone size come from that table. The sample consists of 200,000 to 300,000 clones, roughly four fifths of them appearing once. Germline values: CDR1 SGDLS, CDR2 YYNGEE. The CDR3 loop spans 15 amino acids. V was clipped by 2 bases and J by 6 bases; unmatched bases: 9. Seattle patient enrollment occurred during active infection, with longitudinal follow-up thereafter.

The origin of this receptor is a woman aged 80 or older with COVID-19, enrolled during active disease. The specimen sequenced was peripheral blood. The V call is TRBV9, the J call TRBJ2-5; 8 positions match TRBD2. The CDR3 DNA sequence: TGTGCCAGCAGCGTGTCGGGGGGGCCACCAAAGACCCAGTACTTC. It is translated as CASSVSGGPPKTQYF.